This T cell receptor beta chain was observed in a study of early T cells in non-severe SARS-CoV-2 infection. MiXCR, run by TCRdb on the 5' RACE reads, gives a single entry per CDR3 protein. The sample has 65,000 to 75,000 distinct CDR3 sequences; over 3.5% are singletons. The CDR3 loop spans 14 amino acids. V lost 5 bases to trimming and J lost 4 bases, with 14 bases between them. This clonotype was counted ten times or more. The TCR sequence derives from an adult who was a healthcare worker with PCR-confirmed SARS-CoV-2 infection or an uninfected control (not recorded which). The donor label of this sample is uncertain. Source: whole blood, taken at baseline. The chain carries TRBV12-3 or TRBV12-4 and TRBJ1-1; maybe TRBD1 (6 bases). CDR3 in amino acids: CASSIGGPGTEAFF. The CDR3 nucleotides read TGTGCCAGCAGTATCGGGGGGCCGGGCACTGAAGCTTTCTTT.